One sample yielded the 10 T cell receptor beta chains listed below, sequenced in a study of post-analysis software for immune sequencing data. Whole-study results and caveats: The study found TRBV5-6, TRBV5-1 and TRBV20-1 among a few TRBV segments more frequent in patients than controls.

Carried by the TCR beta cDNA libraries were unique molecular identifiers. TCRdb itself ran the PCR reads through MiXCR, one entry per CDR3 protein. The sample has 450,000 to 650,000 distinct CDR3 sequences, 40% to 50% seen once. The antigens of these receptors remain unknown. The sample consisted of blood. These receptor sequences come from a girl aged 5 to 17 with multiple sclerosis.

The chain is built from TRBV6-5 and TRBJ2-2; D is undetermined. This CDR3 is 16 amino acids long. From germline, CDR1 is MNHEY and CDR2 SVGAGI. The V end was cut by 2 bases, the J end by 4 bases, with 14 bases between. This CDR3 reads CASSYRPQLPTGELFF. The CDR3 DNA sequence: TGTGCCAGCAGTTACCGCCCTCAGCTGCCCACCGGGGAGCTGTTTTTT.

This chain uses TRBV27 with TRBJ2-7; the D is unclear. V was pared by 2 bases and J by 3 bases, with 8 bases between. The CDR3 length is 13 residues. Germline CDR1 reads MNHEY; CDR2 reads SMNVEV (reference sequence). In DNA, the CDR3 is TGTGCCAGCAGTTTAAGGGTTGACTACGAGCAGTACTTC. It yields the protein CASSLRVDYEQYF.

The table lists this clonotype with a few counts. This chain joins TRBV24-1 and TRBJ2-1; the D gene is possibly TRBD1 (5 bases). CDR3 length: 13 amino acids. Per the germline V gene, CDR1 is KGHDR and CDR2 is SFDVKD. Trimming removed 9 bases at V and 3 bases at J, with 11 bases between. The CDR3 nucleotides read TGTGCCACCGGGGCCAGGAACTACAATGAGCAGTTCTTC. Encoded protein: CATGARNYNEQFF.

In its sample, this clonotype was seen a few times. The rearrangement links TRBV10-3 to TRBJ2-1, with D unclear. The CDR3 runs 13 residues. The V gene's germline CDR1 is ENHRY and CDR2 SYGVKD. Trimming shortened V by 2 bases and J by 3 bases, and 5 bases separated the two germline ends. Here the CDR3 reads CAISEADYNEQFF. The CDR3 DNA reads as TGTGCCATCAGTGAGGCCGACTACAATGAGCAGTTCTTC.

The chain uses TRBV7-2 and TRBJ1-1, with TRBD1 identical over 7 bases. The CDR3 contains 15 residues. Trimming removed 4 bases from V and 0 bases from J; junction bases left unmatched: 5. Germline V gene data show CDR1 as SGHTA and CDR2 as FQGNSA. The chain's CDR3 is CASSSGGPMNTEAFF. The CDR3 DNA sequence: TGTGCCAGCAGCTCAGGGGGTCCTATGAACACTGAAGCTTTCTTT.

This clonotype appeared many times. J is TRBJ2-3 and V is TRBV5-1; the match to TRBD1 covers 9 bases. There are 14 residues in the CDR3. Trimming cost V 5 bases and J 4 bases; bases outside gene matches: 5. In germline, CDR1 is SGHRS, CDR2 YFSETQ. CDR3 protein: CASRYGTGSDTQYF. Here the CDR3 DNA reads TGCGCCAGCAGATACGGGACAGGGTCAGATACGCAGTATTTT.

This chain joins TRBV12-3 or TRBV12-4 and TRBJ2-3, with no clear D. This CDR3 has 13 residues. The ends were cut back, 5 bases at V and 6 bases at J, with 12 bases in the middle. The CDR3 nucleotides are TGTGCCAGCAGTGGCTATGTGACTGATACGCAGTATTTT. Its protein product is CASSGYVTDTQYF.

In its sample, this clonotype was seen a few times. The chain has TRBV20-1 and TRBJ2-6; D call uncertain. This CDR3 is built from 14 residues. V gave up 3 bases and J gave up 0 bases, with 6 bases separating them. CDR1 is DFQATT, CDR2 SNEGSKA, per germline (reference sequence). The CDR3 bases are TGCAGTGCTAGGGAAAACTCTGGGGCCAACGTCCTGACTTTC. Its translation: CSARENSGANVLTF.

This clonotype appeared a few times. The J gene is TRBJ2-7, the V gene TRBV2; 7 positions match TRBD1. The germline CDR1 and CDR2 sequences are SNHLY and FYNNEI. The ends lost 4 bases at V and 4 bases at J; junction bases unmatched: 1. CDR3 size: 12 residues. DNA of the CDR3: TGTGCCAGCAGTGGGGACAGATACGAGCAGTACTTC. Translating gives CASSGDRYEQYF.

V and J are TRBV7-9 and TRBJ1-4, with unresolved D. Trimming cost V 2 bases and J 3 bases, with 10 bases left between them. Germline V CDR1 and CDR2: SEHNR, FQNEAQ (reference sequence). The CDR3 runs 15 residues. As DNA, the CDR3 is TGTGCCAGCAGCTTATACGAGGGTCCTAATGAAAAACTGTTTTTT. This gives the protein CASSLYEGPNEKLFF.